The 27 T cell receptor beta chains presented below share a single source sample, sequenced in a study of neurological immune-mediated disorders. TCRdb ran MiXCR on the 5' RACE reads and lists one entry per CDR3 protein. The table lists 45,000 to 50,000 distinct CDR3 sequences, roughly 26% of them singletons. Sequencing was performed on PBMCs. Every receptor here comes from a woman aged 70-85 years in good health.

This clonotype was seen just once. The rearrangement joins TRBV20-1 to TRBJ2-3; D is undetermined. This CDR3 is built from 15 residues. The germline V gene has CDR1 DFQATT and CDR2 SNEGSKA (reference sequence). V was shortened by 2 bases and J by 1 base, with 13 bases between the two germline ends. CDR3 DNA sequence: TGCAGTGCTAGATCTCCGACCCAGGGCACAGATACGCAGTATTTT. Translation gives CSARSPTQGTDTQYF.

CDR3 sequence reads: CASSRDSLNTGELFF. The DNA of the CDR3 is TGTGCCAGCAGCCGGGACTCATTGAACACCGGGGAGCTGTTTTTT. The chain uses TRBV6-1 and TRBJ2-2; a possible D gene is TRBD2 (6 bases). The germline V gene encodes CDR1 MNHNS and CDR2 SASEGT. V lost 6 bases to trimming and J lost 1 base, with 12 bases between them. The CDR3 covers 15 residues.

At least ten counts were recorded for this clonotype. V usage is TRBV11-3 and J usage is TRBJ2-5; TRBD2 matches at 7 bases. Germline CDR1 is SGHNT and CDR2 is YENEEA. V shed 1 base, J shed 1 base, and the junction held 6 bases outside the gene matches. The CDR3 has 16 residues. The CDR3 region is CASSLGGGSVQETQYF. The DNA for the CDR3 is TGTGCCAGCAGCTTAGGAGGCGGGAGTGTCCAAGAGACCCAGTACTTC.

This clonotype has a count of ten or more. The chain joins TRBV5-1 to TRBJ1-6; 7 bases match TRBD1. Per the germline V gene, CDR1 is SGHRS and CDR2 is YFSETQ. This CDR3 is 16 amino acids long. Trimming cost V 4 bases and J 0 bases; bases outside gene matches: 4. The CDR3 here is CASSTGVRSYNSPLHF. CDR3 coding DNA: TGCGCCAGCAGCACAGGGGTCCGCTCCTATAATTCACCCCTCCACTTT.

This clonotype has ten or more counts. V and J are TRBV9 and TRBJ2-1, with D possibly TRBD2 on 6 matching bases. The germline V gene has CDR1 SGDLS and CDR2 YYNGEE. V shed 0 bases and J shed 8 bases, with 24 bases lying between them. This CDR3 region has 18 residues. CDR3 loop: CASSVEPRSSVSLYEQFF. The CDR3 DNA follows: TGTGCCAGCAGCGTAGAACCCCGATCTAGCGTAAGTTTATATGAGCAGTTCTTC.

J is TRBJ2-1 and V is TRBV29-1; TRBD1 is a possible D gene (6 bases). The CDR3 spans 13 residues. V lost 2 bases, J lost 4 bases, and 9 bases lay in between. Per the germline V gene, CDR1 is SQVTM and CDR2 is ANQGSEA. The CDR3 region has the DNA TGCAGCGTTGAACAGGGGCGATACAATGAGCAGTTCTTC. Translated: CSVEQGRYNEQFF.

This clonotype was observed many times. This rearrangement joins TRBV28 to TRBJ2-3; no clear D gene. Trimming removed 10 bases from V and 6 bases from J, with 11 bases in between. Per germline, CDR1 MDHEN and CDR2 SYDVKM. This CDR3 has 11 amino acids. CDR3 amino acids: CATTDLDTQYF. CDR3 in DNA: TGTGCCACCACCGACCTCGATACGCAGTATTTT.

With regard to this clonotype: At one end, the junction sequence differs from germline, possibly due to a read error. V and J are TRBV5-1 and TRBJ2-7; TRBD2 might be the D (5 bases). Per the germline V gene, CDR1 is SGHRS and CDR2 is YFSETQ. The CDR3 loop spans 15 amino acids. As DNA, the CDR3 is TGCGCCAACAGCTTGGCGGGCGTCAACACCTACGAGCAGTACTTC. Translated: CANSLAGVNTYEQYF.

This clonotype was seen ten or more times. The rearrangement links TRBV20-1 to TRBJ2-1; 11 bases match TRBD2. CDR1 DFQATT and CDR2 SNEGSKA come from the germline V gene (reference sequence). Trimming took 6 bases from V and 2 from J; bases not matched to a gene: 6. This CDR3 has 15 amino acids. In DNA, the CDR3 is TGCAGTGCCCGGCTAGCGGGAGGCCCCTACAATGAGCAGTTCTTC. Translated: CSARLAGGPYNEQFF.

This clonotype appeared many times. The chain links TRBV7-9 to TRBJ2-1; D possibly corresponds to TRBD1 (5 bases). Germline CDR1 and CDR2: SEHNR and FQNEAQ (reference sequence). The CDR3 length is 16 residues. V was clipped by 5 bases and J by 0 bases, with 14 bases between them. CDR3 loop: CASSLLGHSSYNEQFF. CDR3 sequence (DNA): TGTGCCAGCAGCCTTTTGGGGCACAGCTCCTACAATGAGCAGTTCTTC.

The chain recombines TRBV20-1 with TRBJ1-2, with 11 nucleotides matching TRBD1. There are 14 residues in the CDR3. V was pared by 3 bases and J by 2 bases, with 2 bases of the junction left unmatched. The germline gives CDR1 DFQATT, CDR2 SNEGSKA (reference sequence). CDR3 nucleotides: TGCAGTGCTAGGGGGGACAGGGGGAACTATGGCTACACCTTC. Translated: CSARGDRGNYGYTF.

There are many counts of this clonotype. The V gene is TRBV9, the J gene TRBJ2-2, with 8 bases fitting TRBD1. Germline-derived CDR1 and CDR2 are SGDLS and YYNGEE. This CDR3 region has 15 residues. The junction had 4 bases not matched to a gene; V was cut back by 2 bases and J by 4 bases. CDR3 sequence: CASSVNRGTTGELFF. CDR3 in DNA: TGTGCCAGCAGCGTTAACAGGGGGACCACCGGGGAGCTGTTTTTT. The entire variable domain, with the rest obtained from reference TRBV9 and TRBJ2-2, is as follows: DSGVTQTPKHLITATGQRVTLRCSPRSGDLSVYWYQQSLDQGLQFLIQYYNGEERAKGNILERFSAQQFPDLHSELNLSSLELGDSALYFCASSVNRGTTGELFFGEGSRLTVL.

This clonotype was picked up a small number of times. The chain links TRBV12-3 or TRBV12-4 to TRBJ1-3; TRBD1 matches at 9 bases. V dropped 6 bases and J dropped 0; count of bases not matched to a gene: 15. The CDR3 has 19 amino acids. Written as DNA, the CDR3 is TGTGCCAGCAGCCCTTACAGGGGGCGGATAGACTACTCTGGAAACACCATATATTTT. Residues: CASSPYRGRIDYSGNTIYF.

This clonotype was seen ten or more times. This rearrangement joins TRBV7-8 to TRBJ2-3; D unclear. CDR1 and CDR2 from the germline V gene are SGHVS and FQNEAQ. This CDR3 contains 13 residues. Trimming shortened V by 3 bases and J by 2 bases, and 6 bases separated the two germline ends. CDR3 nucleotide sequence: TGTGCCAGCAGCTTTACGTTCACAGATACGCAGTATTTT. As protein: CASSFTFTDTQYF.

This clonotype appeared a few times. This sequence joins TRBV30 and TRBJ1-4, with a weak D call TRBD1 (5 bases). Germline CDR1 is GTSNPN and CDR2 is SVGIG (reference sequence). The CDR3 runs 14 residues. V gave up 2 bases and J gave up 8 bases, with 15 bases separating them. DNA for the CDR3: TGTGCCTGGAGTTACAGGTCCGCTGAAGAAAAACTGTTTTTT. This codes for CAWSYRSAEEKLFF.

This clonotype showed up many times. CDR3 sequence (DNA): TGCAGCGCCTCCGAGGGACCCGAGCAGTACTTC. As protein: CSASEGPEQYF. The V gene is TRBV29-1, the J gene TRBJ2-7; D may be TRBD1 or TRBD2 (5 bases each). The length of the CDR3 is 11 residues. V lost 7 bases, J lost 6 bases, and 13 bases lay in between. Per germline, CDR1 SQVTM and CDR2 ANQGSEA.

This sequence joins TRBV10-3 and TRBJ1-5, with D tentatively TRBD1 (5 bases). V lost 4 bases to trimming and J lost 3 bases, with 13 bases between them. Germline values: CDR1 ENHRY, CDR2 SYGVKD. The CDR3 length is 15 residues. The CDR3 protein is CAISGGTVFNQPQHF. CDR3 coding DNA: TGTGCCATCAGTGGGGGGACGGTTTTCAATCAGCCCCAGCATTTT.

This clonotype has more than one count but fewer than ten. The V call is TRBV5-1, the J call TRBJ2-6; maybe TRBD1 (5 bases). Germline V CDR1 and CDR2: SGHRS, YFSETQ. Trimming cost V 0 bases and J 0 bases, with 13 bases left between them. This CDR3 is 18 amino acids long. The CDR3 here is CASSLGPPGNSGANVLTF. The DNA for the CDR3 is TGCGCCAGCAGCTTGGGCCCTCCAGGGAACTCTGGGGCCAACGTCCTGACTTTC.

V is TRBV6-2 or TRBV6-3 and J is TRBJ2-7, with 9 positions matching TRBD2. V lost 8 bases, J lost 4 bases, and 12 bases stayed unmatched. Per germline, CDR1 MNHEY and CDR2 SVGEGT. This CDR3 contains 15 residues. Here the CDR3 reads CASGEGSGGSYEQYF. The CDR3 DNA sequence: TGTGCCAGCGGTGAAGGTAGCGGGGGATCTTACGAGCAGTACTTC.

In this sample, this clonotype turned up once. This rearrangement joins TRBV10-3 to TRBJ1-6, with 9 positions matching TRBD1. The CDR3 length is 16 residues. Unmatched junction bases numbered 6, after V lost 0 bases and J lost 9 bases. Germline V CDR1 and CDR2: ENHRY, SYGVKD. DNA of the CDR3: TGTGCCATCAGTGAGTCGAAAGGGACAGGGTCTTCACCCCTCCACTTT. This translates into CAISESKGTGSSPLHF.

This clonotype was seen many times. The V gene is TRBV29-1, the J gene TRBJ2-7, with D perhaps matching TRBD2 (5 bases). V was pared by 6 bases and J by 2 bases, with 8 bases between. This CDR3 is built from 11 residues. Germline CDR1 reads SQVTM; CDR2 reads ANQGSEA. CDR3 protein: CSVAGPYEQYF. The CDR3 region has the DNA TGCAGCGTCGCGGGCCCCTACGAGCAGTACTTC.

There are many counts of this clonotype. The CDR3 here is CASSFTSGSGDTQYF. CDR3 DNA: TGTGCCAGCAGCTTTACTAGCGGTTCTGGGGATACGCAGTATTTT. The genes are TRBV7-6 and TRBJ2-3; 8 nucleotides agree with TRBD2. The CDR3 consists of 15 residues. The germline V gene has CDR1 SGHVS and CDR2 FNYEAQ. The J segment lost 6 bases and the V segment lost 3 bases, leaving 8 bases of the junction unmatched.

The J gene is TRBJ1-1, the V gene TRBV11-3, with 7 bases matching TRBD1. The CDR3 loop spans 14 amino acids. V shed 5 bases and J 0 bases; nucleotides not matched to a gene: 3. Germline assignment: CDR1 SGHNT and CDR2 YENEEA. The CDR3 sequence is CASSRDSMNTEAFF. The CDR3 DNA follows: TGTGCCAGCAGCCGGGACAGTATGAACACTGAAGCTTTCTTT.

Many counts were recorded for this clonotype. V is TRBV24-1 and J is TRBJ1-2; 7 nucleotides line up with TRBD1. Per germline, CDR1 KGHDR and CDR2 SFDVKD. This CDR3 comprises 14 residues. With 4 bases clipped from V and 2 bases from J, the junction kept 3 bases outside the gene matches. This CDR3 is CATSEPTGNYGYTF. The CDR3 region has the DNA TGTGCCACCAGTGAACCGACAGGGAACTATGGCTACACCTTC.

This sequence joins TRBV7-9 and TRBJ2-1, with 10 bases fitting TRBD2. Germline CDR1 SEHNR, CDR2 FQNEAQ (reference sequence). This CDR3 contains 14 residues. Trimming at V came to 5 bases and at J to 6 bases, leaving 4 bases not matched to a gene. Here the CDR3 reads CASSPSGGRNEQFF. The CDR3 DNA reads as TGTGCCAGCAGCCCTAGCGGGGGCCGCAATGAGCAGTTCTTC.

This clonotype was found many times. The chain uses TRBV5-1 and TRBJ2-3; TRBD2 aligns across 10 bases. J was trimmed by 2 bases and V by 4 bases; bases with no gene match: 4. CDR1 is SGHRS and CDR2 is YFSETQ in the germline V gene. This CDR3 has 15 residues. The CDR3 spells CASSPLAGFTDTQYF. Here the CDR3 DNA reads TGCGCCAGCAGCCCACTAGCGGGATTCACAGATACGCAGTATTTT.

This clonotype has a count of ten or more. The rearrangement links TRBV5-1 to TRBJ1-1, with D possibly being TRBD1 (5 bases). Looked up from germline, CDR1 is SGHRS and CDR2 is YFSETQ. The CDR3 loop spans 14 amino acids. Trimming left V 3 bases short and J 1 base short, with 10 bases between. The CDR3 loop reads CASSSQGPNTEAFF. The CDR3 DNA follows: TGCGCCAGCAGCTCTCAGGGTCCGAACACTGAAGCTTTCTTT.